A selection of T cell receptor beta chains follows, all from one sample in a study of CD8+ T cells in alopecia areata. Clones were sequenced by immunoSEQ multiplex PCR, and TCRdb holds only the in-frame ones, with some missing. The table records 150,000 or so clones, 85% to 90% of them present only once. The sequences come from CD8+ T cells sorted from blood, collected at week 0. The receptors shown here come from a human donor with alopecia areata. CDR3s include the opening cysteine and the closing phenylalanine or tryptophan. Expanded clones are given a class, and other clones once, few, many or no size at all.

clone_size v_call cdr3_aa
- TRBV4-2 CASRNKDTEAFF
- TRBV4-1 CASSQEKLAGGGEQYF
- TRBV4-1 CASSQDRGTGSAEAFF
- TRBV7-9 CASSRDPEETQYF
- TRBV15 CATSREAGGTNEQFF
once TRBV7-9 CASSLGFGQGETQYF
- TRBV19 CASSITGELFF
- TRBV9 CASSVSGRAVETQYF
- TRBV7-2 CASSLDVSGGANEQFF
- TRBV29-1 CSVEDRGLAEETQYF
- TRBV29-1 CSVELAQGSYGQYF
- TRBV2 CASSPPSEQFF
- TRBV25-1 CASSEGEQPYEQYF
- TRBV27 CASSPGTTDEQFF
once TRBV27 CASSPIPLRGQTYEQYF
- TRBV5-6 CASIPGGTFSYEQYF
- TRBV7-9 CASSLAGGPSEQFF
- TRBV7-9 CASSLGSYGYTF
once TRBV7-6 CASSAPGLANEQYF
- TRBV7-9 CASSYWIQGDPYF
once TRBV27 CASSTGTGGYEQYF
- TRBV27 CASSRNQPQHF
- TRBV9 CASSVSGASYNEQFF
few TRBV29-1 CSVLTGSSYEQYF
- TRBV2 CASSDPRNYYEQYF